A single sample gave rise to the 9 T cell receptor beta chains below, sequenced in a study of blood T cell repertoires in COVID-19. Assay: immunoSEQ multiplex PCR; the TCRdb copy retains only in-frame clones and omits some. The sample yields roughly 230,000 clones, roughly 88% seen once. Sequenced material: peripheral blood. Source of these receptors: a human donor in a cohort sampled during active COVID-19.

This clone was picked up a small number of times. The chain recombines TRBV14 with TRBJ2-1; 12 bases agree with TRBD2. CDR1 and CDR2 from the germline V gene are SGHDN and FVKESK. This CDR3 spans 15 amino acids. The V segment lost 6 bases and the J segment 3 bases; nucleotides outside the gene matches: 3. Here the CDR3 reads CASRLTSGSYNEQFF. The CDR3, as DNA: TGTGCCAGCAGGCTGACTAGCGGGAGCTACAATGAGCAGTTCTTC.

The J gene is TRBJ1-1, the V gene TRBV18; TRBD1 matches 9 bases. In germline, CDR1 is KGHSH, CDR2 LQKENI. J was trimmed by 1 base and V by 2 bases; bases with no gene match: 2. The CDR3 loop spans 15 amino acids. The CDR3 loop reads CASSPMGQGNTEAFF. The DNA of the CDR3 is TGTGCCAGCTCACCAATGGGACAGGGGAACACTGAAGCTTTCTTT.

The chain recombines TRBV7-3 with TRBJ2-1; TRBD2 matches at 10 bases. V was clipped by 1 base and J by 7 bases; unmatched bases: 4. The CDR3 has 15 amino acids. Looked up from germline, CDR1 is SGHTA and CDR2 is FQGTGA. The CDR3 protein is CASSLSLAGVNEQFF. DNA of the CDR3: TGTGCCAGCAGCTTAAGCCTAGCGGGAGTAAATGAGCAGTTCTTC.

CDR3 residues: CASSLEGSPEAFF. DNA of the CDR3: TGCGCCAGCAGCTTGGAGGGGTCCCCTGAAGCTTTCTTT. The V gene is TRBV5-1, the J gene TRBJ1-1, with a weak D call TRBD1 (5 bases). V was clipped by 0 bases and J by 6 bases, with 9 bases between them. Germline V gene sequence: CDR1 SGHRS, CDR2 YFSETQ. This CDR3 spans 13 amino acids.

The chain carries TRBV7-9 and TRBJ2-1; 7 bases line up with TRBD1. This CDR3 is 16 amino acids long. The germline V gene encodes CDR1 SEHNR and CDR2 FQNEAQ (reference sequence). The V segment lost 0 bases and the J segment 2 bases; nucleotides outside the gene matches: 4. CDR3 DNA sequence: TGTGCCAGCAGCTTAGCCGACAGGGCCCCCTACAATGAGCAGTTCTTC. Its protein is CASSLADRAPYNEQFF.

The CDR3 nucleotides are TGTGCCAGTAGTATCAACAGGGAAGGGGGCCAAGAGACCCAGTACTTC. Encoded protein: CASSINREGGQETQYF. The chain uses TRBV19 and TRBJ2-5, with D tentatively TRBD1 (6 bases). Germline lookup yields CDR1 LNHDA and CDR2 SQIVND (reference sequence). Trimming removed 3 bases at V and 1 base at J, with 15 bases between. There are 16 residues in the CDR3.

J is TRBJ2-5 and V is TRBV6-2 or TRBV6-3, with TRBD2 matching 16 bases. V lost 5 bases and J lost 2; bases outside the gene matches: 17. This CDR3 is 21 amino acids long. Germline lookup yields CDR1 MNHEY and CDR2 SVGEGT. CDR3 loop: CASSLSSGLAGGPRYQETQYF. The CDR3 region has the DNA TGTGCCAGCAGTCTCTCGTCGGGACTAGCGGGGGGGCCACGGTATCAAGAGACCCAGTACTTC.

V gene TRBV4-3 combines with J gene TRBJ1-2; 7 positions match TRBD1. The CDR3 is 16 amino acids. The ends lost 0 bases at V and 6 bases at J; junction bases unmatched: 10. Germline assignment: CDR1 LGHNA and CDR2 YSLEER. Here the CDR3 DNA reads TGCGCCAGCAGCCAAGACCCGGGACAGCGCTTGGATGGCTACACCTTC. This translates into CASSQDPGQRLDGYTF.

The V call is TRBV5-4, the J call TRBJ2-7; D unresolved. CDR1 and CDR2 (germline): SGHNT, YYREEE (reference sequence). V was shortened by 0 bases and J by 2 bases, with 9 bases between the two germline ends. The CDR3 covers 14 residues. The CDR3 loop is CASSLETAAYEQYF. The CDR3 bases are TGTGCCAGCAGCTTGGAAACAGCAGCCTACGAGCAGTACTTC.